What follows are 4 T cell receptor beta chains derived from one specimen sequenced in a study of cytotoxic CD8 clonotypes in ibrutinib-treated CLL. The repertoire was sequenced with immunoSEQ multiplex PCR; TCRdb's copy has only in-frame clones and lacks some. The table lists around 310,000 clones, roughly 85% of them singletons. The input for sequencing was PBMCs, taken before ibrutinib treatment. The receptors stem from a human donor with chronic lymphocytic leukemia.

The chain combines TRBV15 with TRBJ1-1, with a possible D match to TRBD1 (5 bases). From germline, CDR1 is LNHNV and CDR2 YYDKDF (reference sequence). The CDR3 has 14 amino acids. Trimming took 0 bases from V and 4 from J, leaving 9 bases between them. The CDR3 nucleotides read TGTGCCACCAGCAGAGACAGGGCCAGCACTGAAGCTTTCTTT. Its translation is CATSRDRASTEAFF.

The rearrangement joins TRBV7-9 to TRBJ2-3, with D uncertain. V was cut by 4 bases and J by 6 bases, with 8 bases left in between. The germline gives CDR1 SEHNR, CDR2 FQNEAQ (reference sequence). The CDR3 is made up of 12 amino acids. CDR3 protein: CASSSGIDTQYF. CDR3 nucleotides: TGTGCCAGCAGCTCTGGGATTGATACGCAGTATTTT. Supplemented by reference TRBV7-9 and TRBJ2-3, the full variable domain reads DTGVSQNPRHKITKRGQNVTFRCDPISEHNRLYWYRQTLGQGPEFLTYFQNEAQLEKSRLLSDRFSAERPKGSFSTLEIQRTEQGDSAMYLCASSSGIDTQYFGPGTRLTVL.

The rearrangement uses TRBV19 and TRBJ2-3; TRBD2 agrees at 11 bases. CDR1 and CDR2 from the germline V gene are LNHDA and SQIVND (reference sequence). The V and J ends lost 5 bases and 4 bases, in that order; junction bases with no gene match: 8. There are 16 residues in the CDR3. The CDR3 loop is CASSARLAGISDTQYF. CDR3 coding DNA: TGTGCCAGTAGTGCCAGACTAGCGGGAATTTCAGATACGCAGTATTTT. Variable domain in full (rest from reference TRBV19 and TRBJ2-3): DGGITQSPKYLFRKEGQNVTLSCEQNLNHDAMYWYRQDPGQGLRLIYYSQIVNDFQKGDIAEGYSVSREKKESFPLTVTSAQKNPTAFYLCASSARLAGISDTQYFGPGTRLTVL.

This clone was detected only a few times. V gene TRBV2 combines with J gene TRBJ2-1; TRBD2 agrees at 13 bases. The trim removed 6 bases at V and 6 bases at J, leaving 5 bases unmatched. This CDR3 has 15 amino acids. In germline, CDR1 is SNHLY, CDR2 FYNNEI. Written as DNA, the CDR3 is TGTGCCAGCAGAAGCACTAGCGGGAGGGCCAATGAGCAGTTCTTC. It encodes CASRSTSGRANEQFF.